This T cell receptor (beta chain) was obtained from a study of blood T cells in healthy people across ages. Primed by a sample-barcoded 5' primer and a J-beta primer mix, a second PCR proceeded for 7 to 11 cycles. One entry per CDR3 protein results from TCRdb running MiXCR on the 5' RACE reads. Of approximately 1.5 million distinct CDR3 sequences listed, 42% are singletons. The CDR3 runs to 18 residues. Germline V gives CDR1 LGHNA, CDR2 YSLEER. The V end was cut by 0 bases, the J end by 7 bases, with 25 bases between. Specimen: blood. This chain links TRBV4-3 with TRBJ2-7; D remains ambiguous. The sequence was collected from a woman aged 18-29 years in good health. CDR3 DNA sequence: TGCGCCAGCAGCCAAGATCTTCCGGGTCGTCCTTCCCACAATGAGCAGTACTTC. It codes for CASSQDLPGRPSHNEQYF.